This T cell receptor (beta chain) comes out of a study of blood T cell repertoires in COVID-19 (dated by TCRdb to the early 2020s). Study-wide context: Collaborator samples came from the United States, Italy and Spain and covered acute and convalescent phases of COVID-19. The material from the prospective study consisted of cDNA or gDNA derived from T cells, B-cell-depleted T cells, or PBMCs. The dataset comprised deeply sampled blood TCRbeta repertoires from subjects exposed to, actively infected with, or recovered from COVID-19. The repertoires were released in a freely available public database intended as a resource for research on the immune response to SARS-CoV-2. The samples were drawn from the first 160 participants of the ongoing ImmuneRACE study and from over a thousand subjects provided by 6 global collaborators. Sample metadata almost always included a de-identified subject ID, COVID-19 status, age in years and sex. Where available, HLA class I and class II types were taken from metadata supplied by the sample provider and were not determined by assay-based typing.

On this clone: This receptor's antigen is unknown. Per-nucleotide qualities are absent, and no much larger clonotype sits a single base away.

The immunoSEQ Assay, a bias-controlled multiplex PCR, was used to amplify TCRbeta CDR3 regions from genomic DNA. The paper's data handling went like this. The number of nucleated cells in each sample was estimated by amplification of reference gene primers within the assay. Sequence reads were collapsed and filtered to measure the absolute abundance of every unique TCRbeta CDR3 rearrangement. For each sample, productive Simpson clonality was calculated as the square root of Simpson's diversity index across productive rearrangements. TCRdb took this table from immuneACCESS and kept in-frame rearrangements with V and J called. Such tables lack part of the clones; where checked against another copy, unresolved V genes explain under half of the gap, and the rest is unexplained. Clone size and V and J calls were adopted from that table, with D and trimming inferred from the DNA. Within this sample are 150,000 to 200,000 clones, with roughly 80% of them counted one time only. Roughly 3% of the sample lies in the top ten.

The collaborating institutions used their own protocols to collect whole blood in K2EDTA tubes. Collaborator samples were shipped for TCRbeta analysis as frozen whole blood, isolated PBMCs, or DNA extracted from either sample type. The CDR1 and CDR2 encoded by the germline V gene (reference sequence) are SSHAT and FNYEAQ. From the cysteine through the phenylalanine, the CDR3 covers 15 amino acids. This entry keeps only the CDR3 DNA: 45 bases, framed from base 1. Trimming removed 8 bases from V and 4 bases from J; the gene matches leave 9 bases unexplained. Findings and caveats that apply to the study as a whole: The amount of clinical and demographic metadata varied by source and participant and was provided uncurated.

Recombination connected TRBV7-7 to TRBJ2-5, with 11 junctional bases fitting TRBD1. Sequencing was carried out using peripheral blood. The source of this sequence is a human donor with acute or convalescent COVID-19. The donor label of this sample is uncertain. CDR3 reads: CASSRGTGGPETQYF. The DNA sequence is as follows: TGTGCCAGCTCCCGGGGGACAGGGGGGCCAGAGACCCAGTACTTC.